A selection of T cell receptor beta chains follows, all from one sample in a study of neoadjuvant anti-PD-1 for oral cavity cancer. Clones were sequenced by immunoSEQ multiplex PCR, and TCRdb holds only the in-frame ones, with some missing. The table includes roughly 24,000 clones, about 30% detected once. The sample in question was tumor tissue, obtained after nivolumab (anti-PD-1) treatment. The receptors here all came from a person aged 35-79 years with oral cavity squamous cell carcinoma. The CDR3 runs from the conserved cysteine through the conserved F or W. The D gene is left open where the match is weak. Some rows have no size entry. The others give once, few or many, or a class for an expanded clone.

-	TRBV7-9	-	15	TRBJ2-3	CASSLYPMAQDTQYF	TGTGCCAGCAGCTTATATCCTATGGCACAGGATACGCAGTATTTT
TRBD1	TRBV7-9	few	13	TRBJ1-1	CAGRRGQGVGAFF	TGTGCCGGCCGTAGAGGACAGGGAGTAGGAGCTTTCTTT
-	TRBV15	-	15	TRBJ2-1	CATSRDRVRGDEQFF	TGTGCCACCAGCAGAGATCGGGTTCGGGGCGACGAGCAGTTCTTC
-	TRBV7-9	many	12	TRBJ1-5	CASSIIDQPQHF	TGTGCCAGCAGCATAATAGATCAGCCCCAGCATTTT
TRBD1	TRBV7-2	many	17	TRBJ2-1	CASSPRDRSTLYNEQFF	TGTGCCAGCAGCCCTAGGGACAGATCGACTCTTTACAATGAGCAGTTCTTC
TRBD1	TRBV11-1	-	16	TRBJ2-7	CASSLAGTGGPYEQYF	TGTGCCAGCAGCTTAGCCGGGACAGGCGGACCCTACGAGCAGTACTTC
TRBD2	TRBV13	-	15	TRBJ2-1	CASSVGLAGNNEQFF	TGTGCCAGCAGTGTAGGACTAGCGGGAAACAATGAGCAGTTCTTC
-	TRBV5-5	few	15	TRBJ2-1	CASSLAVQGSDEQFF	TGTGCCAGCAGCTTGGCTGTACAGGGTAGCGATGAGCAGTTCTTC
-	TRBV5-6	-	12	TRBJ2-5	CASSFQQETQYF	TGTGCCAGCAGCTTCCAGCAAGAGACCCAGTACTTC
TRBD2	TRBV29-1	-	16	TRBJ2-1	CSVELGLADAYNEQFF	TGCAGCGTTGAACTAGGGCTAGCGGACGCCTACAATGAGCAGTTCTTC
TRBD1	TRBV5-4	-	15	TRBJ1-4	CASSADQGEYEKLFF	TGTGCCAGCAGCGCAGACCAGGGGGAATATGAAAAACTGTTTTTT
-	TRBV9	few	14	TRBJ2-3	CASSFGTSTDTQYF	TGTGCCAGCAGCTTCGGGACTAGCACAGATACGCAGTATTTT
-	TRBV29-1	-	11	TRBJ2-7	CSATLDAEQYF	TGCAGCGCTACACTAGATGCCGAGCAGTACTTC
TRBD2	TRBV6-5	-	16	TRBJ2-1	CASSYCGRGARCEQFF	TGTGCCAGCAGTTACTGCGGGAGGGGGGCAAGGTGTGAGCAGTTCTTC
-	TRBV20-1	few	11	TRBJ2-1	CSASILHEQFF	TGCAGTGCTAGTATTCTGCATGAGCAGTTCTTC
-	TRBV6-4	-	15	TRBJ2-3	CASSEGGSSTDTQYF	TGTGCCAGCAGTGAAGGCGGATCTAGCACAGATACGCAGTATTTT
TRBD1	TRBV12-5	-	13	TRBJ1-4	CASGNGQDEKLFF	TGTGCTAGTGGTAACGGACAGGATGAAAAACTGTTTTTT
-	TRBV10-3	few	14	TRBJ2-5	CAISDPYSVGTQYF	TGTGCCATCAGTGACCCTTACAGCGTAGGGACCCAGTACTTC
-	TRBV27	few	13	TRBJ1-5	CASSTYSNQPQHF	TGTGCCAGCAGCACCTATAGCAATCAGCCCCAGCATTTT
-	TRBV9	-	16	TRBJ2-3	CASSDRYTLSTDTQYF	TGTGCCAGCAGCGACCGTTATACCCTAAGCACAGATACGCAGTATTTT
TRBD2	TRBV7-3	-	16	TRBJ2-1	CASSLEGAGGYNEQFF	TGTGCCAGCAGCTTAGAAGGAGCGGGAGGCTACAATGAGCAGTTCTTC
TRBD1	TRBV27	many	13	TRBJ1-2	CASSTRGEGGYTF	TGTGCCAGCAGTACCAGGGGGGAGGGAGGCTACACCTTC
-	TRBV2	-	15	TRBJ1-2	CASSYRQSTNYGYTF	TGTGCCAGCAGTTATAGACAGTCCACTAACTATGGCTACACCTTC
TRBD2	TRBV9	-	16	TRBJ2-7	CASSVKSGTSGYEQYF	TGTGCCAGCAGCGTAAAGTCAGGGACTAGCGGGTACGAGCAGTACTTC
-	TRBV5-1	few	14	TRBJ2-2	CASSSAQVTGELFF	TGCGCCAGCAGCTCTGCTCAGGTCACCGGGGAGCTGTTTTTT
-	TRBV4-1	few	16	TRBJ1-2	CASSQDRFTAPYGYTF	TGCGCCAGCAGCCAAGATCGTTTCACGGCACCATATGGCTACACCTTC
-	TRBV2	-	12	TRBJ2-7	CASMPDTYEQYF	TGTGCCAGCATGCCGGACACCTACGAGCAGTACTTC
-	TRBV6-6	few	16	TRBJ1-5	CATRRVTQMGNQPQHF	TGTGCCACGAGACGCGTCACCCAAATGGGTAATCAGCCCCAGCATTTT
-	TRBV28	few	14	TRBJ2-7	CASSYYGTSYEQYF	TGTGCCAGCAGTTATTACGGGACATCCTACGAGCAGTACTTC
-	TRBV2	-	12	TRBJ1-1	CASSETRDRAFF	TGTGCCAGCAGTGAAACCCGGGACCGAGCTTTCTTT
TRBD2	TRBV5-8	-	15	TRBJ2-5	CASSPGLAGQETQYF	TGTGCCAGCAGCCCGGGACTAGCGGGCCAAGAGACCCAGTACTTC
-	TRBV9	few	17	TRBJ2-6	CASSVGARGSGANVLTF	TGTGCCAGCAGCGTAGGGGCTCGTGGGTCTGGGGCCAACGTCCTGACTTTC
TRBD1	TRBV14	medium-sized	14	TRBJ2-7	CASSQMTGGFEQYF	TGTGCCAGCAGCCAGATGACAGGGGGGTTCGAGCAGTACTTC